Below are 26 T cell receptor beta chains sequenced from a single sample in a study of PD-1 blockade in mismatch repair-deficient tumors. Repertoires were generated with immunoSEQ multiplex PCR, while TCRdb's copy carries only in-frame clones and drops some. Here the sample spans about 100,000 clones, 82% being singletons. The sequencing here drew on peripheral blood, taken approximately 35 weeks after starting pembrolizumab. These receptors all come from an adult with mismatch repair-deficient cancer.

CDR3 bases: TGTGCCAGCAGCACACTAGCGGGATCGTTCTACGAGCAGTACTTC. Its translation: CASSTLAGSFYEQYF. The J gene is TRBJ2-7, the V gene TRBV6-1; the match to TRBD2 covers 10 bases. This CDR3 is 15 amino acids long. Germline trimming cut 6 bases from V and 3 bases from J; bases unmatched to any gene: 8. In germline, CDR1 is MNHNS, CDR2 SASEGT.

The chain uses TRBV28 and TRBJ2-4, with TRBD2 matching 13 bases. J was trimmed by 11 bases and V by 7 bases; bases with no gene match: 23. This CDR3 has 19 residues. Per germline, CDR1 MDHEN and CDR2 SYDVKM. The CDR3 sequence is CASTSGGTSGTGKRGVQYF. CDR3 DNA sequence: TGTGCCAGCACCTCAGGCGGGACTAGCGGGACGGGCAAGAGAGGGGTTCAGTACTTC. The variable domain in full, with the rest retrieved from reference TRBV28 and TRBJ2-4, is DVKVTQSSRYLVKRTGEKVFLECVQDMDHENMFWYRQDPGLGLRLIYFSYDVKMKEKGDIPEGYSVSREKKERFSLILESASTNQTSMYLCASTSGGTSGTGKRGVQYFGAGTRLSVL.

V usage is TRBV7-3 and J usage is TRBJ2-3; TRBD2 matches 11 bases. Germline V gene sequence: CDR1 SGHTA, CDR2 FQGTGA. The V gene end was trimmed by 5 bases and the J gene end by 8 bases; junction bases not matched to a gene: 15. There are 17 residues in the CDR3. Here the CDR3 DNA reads TGTGCCAGCAGCCCAGTATCGACTAGCGGGATAGGGGTTACGCAGTATTTT. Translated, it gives CASSPVSTSGIGVTQYF.

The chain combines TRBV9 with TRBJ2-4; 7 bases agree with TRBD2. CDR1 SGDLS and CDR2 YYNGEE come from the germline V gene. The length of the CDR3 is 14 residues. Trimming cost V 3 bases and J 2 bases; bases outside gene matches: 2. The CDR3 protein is CASSDGTTKNIQYF. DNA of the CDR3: TGTGCCAGCAGCGACGGGACTACCAAAAACATTCAGTACTTC.

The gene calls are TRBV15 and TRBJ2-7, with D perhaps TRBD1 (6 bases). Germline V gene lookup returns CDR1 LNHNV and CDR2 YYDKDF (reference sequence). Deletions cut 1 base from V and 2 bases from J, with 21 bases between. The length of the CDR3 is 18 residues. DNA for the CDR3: TGTGCCACCAGCAGAGGATTTGGGAACAGGGTTTTCCCCTACGAGCAGTACTTC. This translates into CATSRGFGNRVFPYEQYF.

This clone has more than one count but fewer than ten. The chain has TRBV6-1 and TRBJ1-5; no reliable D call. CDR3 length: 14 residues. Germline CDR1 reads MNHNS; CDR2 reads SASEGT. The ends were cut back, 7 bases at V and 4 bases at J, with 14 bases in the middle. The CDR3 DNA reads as TGTGCCAGCACCCCCAGGTTGCCTAATCAGCCCCAGCATTTT. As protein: CASTPRLPNQPQHF.

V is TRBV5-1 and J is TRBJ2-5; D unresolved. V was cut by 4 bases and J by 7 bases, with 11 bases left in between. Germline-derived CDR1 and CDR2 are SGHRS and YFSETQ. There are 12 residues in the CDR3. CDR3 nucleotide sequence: TGCGCCAGCAGCCCAGAGATTGGGACCCAGTACTTC. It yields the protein CASSPEIGTQYF. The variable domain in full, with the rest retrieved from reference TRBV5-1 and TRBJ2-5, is KAGVTQTPRYLIKTRGQQVTLSCSPISGHRSVSWYQQTPGQGLQFLFEYFSETQRNKGNFPGRFSGRQFSNSRSEMNVSTLELGDSALYLCASSPEIGTQYFGPGTRLLVL.

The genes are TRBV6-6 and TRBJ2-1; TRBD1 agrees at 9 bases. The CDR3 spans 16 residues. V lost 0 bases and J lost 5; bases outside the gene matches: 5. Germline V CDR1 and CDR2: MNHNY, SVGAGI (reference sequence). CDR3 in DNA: TGTGCCAGCAGTTACTCGGGACAGGGAACACACAATGAGCAGTTCTTC. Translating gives CASSYSGQGTHNEQFF.

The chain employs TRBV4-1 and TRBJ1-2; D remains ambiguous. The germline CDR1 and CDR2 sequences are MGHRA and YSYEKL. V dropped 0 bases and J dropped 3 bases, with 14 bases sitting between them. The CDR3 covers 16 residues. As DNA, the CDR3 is TGCGCCAGCAGCCAAGAATGGACTTACGGAGACTATGGCTACACCTTC. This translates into CASSQEWTYGDYGYTF.

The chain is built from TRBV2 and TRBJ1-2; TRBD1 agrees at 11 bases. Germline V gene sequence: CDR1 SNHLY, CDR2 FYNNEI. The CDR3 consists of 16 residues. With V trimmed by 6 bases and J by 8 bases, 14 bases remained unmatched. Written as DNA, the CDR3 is TGTGCCAGCAGCGCAATCACGGACAGGGGGCATGGAGGCTACACCTTC. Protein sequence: CASSAITDRGHGGYTF.

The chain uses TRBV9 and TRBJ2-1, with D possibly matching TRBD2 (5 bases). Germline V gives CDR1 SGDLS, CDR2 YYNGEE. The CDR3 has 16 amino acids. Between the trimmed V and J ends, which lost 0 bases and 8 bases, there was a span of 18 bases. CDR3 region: CASSVEGSSRSDEQFF. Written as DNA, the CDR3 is TGTGCCAGCAGCGTAGAAGGGTCTAGCCGTTCGGATGAGCAGTTCTTC.

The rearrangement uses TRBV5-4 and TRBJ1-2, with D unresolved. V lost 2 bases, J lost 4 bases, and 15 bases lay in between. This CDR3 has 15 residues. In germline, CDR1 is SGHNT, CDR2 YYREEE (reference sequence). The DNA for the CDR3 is TGTGCCAGCAGCTTCTTCACAAACCCACTCTATGGCTACACCTTC. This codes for CASSFFTNPLYGYTF.

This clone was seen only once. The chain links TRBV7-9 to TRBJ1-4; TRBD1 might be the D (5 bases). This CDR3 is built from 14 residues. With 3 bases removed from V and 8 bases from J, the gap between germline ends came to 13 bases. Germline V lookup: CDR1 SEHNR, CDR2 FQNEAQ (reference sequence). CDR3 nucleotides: TGTGCCAGCAGCTTTTACGGTGGGGACGAAAAACTGTTTTTT. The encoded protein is CASSFYGGDEKLFF.

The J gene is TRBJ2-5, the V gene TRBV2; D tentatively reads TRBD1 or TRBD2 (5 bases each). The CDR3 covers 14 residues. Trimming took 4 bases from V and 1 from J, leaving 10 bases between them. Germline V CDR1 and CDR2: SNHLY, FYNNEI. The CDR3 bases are TGTGCCAGCAGTGGGGGACCAATCCAAGAGACCCAGTACTTC. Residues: CASSGGPIQETQYF. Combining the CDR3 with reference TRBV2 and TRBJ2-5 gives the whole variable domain EPEVTQTPSHQVTQMGQEVILRCVPISNHLYFYWYRQILGQKVEFLVSFYNNEISEKSEIFDDQFSVERPDGSNFTLKIRSTKLEDSAMYFCASSGGPIQETQYFGPGTRLLVL.

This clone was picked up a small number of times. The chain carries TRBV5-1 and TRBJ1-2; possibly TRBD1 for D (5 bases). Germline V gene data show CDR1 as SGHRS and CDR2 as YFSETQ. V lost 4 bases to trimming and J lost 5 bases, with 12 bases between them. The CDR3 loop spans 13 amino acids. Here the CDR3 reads CASSPRVGYGYTF. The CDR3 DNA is TGCGCCAGCAGCCCCAGGGTTGGGTATGGCTACACCTTC.

CDR3 DNA: TGCGCCAGCAGCCGGAGACAGGGCAGCGAGCAGTACTTC. It encodes CASSRRQGSEQYF. The chain couples TRBV5-1 to TRBJ2-7; the match to TRBD1 covers 7 bases. Losses at the gene ends were 4 bases for V and 6 bases for J; bases not matched to a gene: 7. The CDR3 runs 13 residues. Germline loops: CDR1 SGHRS, CDR2 YFSETQ.

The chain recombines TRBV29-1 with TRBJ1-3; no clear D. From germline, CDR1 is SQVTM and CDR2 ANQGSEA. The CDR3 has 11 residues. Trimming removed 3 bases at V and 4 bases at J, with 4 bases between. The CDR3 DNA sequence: TGCAGCGTTGACACGGGAAACACCATATATTTT. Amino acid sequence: CSVDTGNTIYF.

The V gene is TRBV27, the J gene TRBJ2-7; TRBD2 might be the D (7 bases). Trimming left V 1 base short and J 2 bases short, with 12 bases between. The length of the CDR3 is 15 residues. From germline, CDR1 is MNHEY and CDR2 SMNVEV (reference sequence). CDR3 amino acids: CASSLFGGPPYEQYF. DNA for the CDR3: TGTGCCAGCAGTTTATTCGGGGGGCCGCCCTACGAGCAGTACTTC.

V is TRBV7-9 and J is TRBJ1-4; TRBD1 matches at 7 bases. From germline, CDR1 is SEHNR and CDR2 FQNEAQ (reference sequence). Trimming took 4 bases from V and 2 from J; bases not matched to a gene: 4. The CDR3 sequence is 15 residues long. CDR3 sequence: CASSSGGDTNEKLFF. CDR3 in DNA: TGTGCCAGCAGCTCAGGGGGGGATACTAATGAAAAACTGTTTTTT.

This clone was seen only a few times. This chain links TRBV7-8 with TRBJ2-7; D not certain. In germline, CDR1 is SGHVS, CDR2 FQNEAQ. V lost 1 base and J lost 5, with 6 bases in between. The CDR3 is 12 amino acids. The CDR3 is CASSLGSDEQYF. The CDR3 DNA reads TGTGCCAGCAGCTTAGGGTCGGACGAGCAGTACTTC.

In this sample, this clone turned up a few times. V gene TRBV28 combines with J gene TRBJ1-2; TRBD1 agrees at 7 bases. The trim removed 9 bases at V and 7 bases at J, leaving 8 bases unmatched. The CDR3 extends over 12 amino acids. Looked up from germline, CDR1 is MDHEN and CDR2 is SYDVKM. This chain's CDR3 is CARADRAGGYTF. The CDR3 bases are TGTGCCAGAGCCGACAGGGCCGGTGGCTACACCTTC.

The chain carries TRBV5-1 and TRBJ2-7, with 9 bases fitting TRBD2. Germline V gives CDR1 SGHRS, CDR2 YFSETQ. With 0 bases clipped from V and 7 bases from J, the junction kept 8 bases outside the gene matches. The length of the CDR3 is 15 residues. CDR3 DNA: TGCGCCAGCAGCTTGGGATTAGCGGGAGTAGGGGAGCAGTACTTC. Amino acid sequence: CASSLGLAGVGEQYF.

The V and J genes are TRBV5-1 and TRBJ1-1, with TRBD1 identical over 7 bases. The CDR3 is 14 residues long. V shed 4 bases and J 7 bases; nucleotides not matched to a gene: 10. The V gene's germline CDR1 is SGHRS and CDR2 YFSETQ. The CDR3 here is CASSDQGGGGEAFF. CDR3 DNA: TGCGCCAGCAGCGATCAGGGGGGCGGCGGTGAAGCTTTCTTT.

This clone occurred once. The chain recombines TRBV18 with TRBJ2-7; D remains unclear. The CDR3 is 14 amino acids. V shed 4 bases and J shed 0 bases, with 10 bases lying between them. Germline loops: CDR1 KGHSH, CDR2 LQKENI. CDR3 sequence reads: CASSLRTDSYEQYF. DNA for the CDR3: TGTGCCAGCTCACTCCGGACGGACTCCTACGAGCAGTACTTC.

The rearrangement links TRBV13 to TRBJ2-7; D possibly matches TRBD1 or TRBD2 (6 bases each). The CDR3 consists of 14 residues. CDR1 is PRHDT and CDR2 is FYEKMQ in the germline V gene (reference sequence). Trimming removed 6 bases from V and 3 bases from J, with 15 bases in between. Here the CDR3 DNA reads TGTGCCAGCAGTGCGGAGGGGGGTTACTACGAGCAGTACTTC. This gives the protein CASSAEGGYYEQYF.

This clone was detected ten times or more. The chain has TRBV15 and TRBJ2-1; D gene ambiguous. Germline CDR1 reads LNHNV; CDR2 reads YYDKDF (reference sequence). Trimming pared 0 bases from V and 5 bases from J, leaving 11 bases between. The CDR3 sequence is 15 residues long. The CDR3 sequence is CATSRDGSSNNEQFF. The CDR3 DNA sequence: TGTGCCACCAGCAGAGATGGGTCGTCTAACAATGAGCAGTTCTTC. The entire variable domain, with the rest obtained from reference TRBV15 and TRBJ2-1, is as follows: DAMVIQNPRYQVTQFGKPVTLSCSQTLNHNVMYWYQQKSSQAPKLLFHYYDKDFNNEADTPDNFQSRRPNTSFCFLDIRSPGLGDTAMYLCATSRDGSSNNEQFFGPGTRLTVL.